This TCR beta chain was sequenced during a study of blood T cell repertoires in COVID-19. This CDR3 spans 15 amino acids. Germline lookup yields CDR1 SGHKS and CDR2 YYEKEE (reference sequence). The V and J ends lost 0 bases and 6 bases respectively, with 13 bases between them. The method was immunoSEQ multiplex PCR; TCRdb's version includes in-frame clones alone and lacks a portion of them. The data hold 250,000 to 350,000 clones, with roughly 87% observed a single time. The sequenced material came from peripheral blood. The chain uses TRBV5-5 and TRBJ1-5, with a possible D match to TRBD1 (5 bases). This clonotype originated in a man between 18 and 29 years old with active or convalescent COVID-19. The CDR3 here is CASSLDFGGSQPQHF. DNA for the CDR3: TGTGCCAGCAGCTTGGATTTTGGGGGGTCTCAGCCCCAGCATTTT.